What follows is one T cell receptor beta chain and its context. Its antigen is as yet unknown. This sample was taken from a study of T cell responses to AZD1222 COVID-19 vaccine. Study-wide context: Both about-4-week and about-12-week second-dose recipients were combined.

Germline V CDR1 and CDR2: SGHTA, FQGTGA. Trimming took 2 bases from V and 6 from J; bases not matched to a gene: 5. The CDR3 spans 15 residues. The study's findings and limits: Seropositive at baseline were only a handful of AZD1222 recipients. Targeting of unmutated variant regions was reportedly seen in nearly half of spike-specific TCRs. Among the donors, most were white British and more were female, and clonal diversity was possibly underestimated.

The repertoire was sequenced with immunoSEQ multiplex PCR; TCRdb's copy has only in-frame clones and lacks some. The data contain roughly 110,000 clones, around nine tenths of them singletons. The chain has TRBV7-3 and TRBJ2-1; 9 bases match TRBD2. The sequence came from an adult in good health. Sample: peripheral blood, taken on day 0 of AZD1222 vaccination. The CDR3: CASSLLAGKGNEQFF. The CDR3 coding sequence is TGTGCCAGCAGCTTACTAGCGGGAAAAGGCAATGAGCAGTTCTTC. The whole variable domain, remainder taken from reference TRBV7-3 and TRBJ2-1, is GAGVSQTPSNKVTEKGKYVELRCDPISGHTALYWYRQSLGQGPEFLIYFQGTGAADDSGLPNDRFFAVRPEGSVSTLKIQRTERGDSAVYLCASSLLAGKGNEQFFGPGTRLTVL.